These 18 T cell receptor beta chains came from one sample sequenced in a study of OX40 agonist ivuxolimab in advanced cancers. The library was produced with the immunoSEQ multiplex PCR assay. This is the immuneACCESS table as TCRdb keeps it, with only in-frame sequences that have V and J called. A part of the clones is gone; compared with another copy, unresolved V genes explain less than half, and the rest is unexplained. This sample is represented by about 79,000 clones; approximately 86% of them were singletons. 0.8% to 1% of the sample is taken by the ten largest. Source: CD4+ or CD8+ T cells sorted from blood, taken in a trial of the OX40 agonist ivuxolimab. These receptor sequences come from an adult with an advanced solid tumor such as melanoma, head and neck, liver or kidney cancer.

The J gene is TRBJ2-3, the V gene TRBV15; 14 nucleotides agree with TRBD2. The CDR3 is 18 residues long. CDR1 LNHNV and CDR2 YYDKDF come from the germline V gene (reference sequence). Trimming at V came to 1 base and at J to 5 bases, leaving 8 bases not matched to a gene. This CDR3 reads CATSRGQGLAGVGDTQYF. The CDR3 region has the DNA TGTGCCACCAGCAGAGGACAGGGACTAGCGGGAGTCGGAGATACGCAGTATTTT. Complete variable domain (other parts from reference TRBV15 and TRBJ2-3): DAMVIQNPRYQVTQFGKPVTLSCSQTLNHNVMYWYQQKSSQAPKLLFHYYDKDFNNEADTPDNFQSRRPNTSFCFLDIRSPGLGDTAMYLCATSRGQGLAGVGDTQYFGPGTRLTVL.

V is TRBV6-1 and J is TRBJ1-6; D unclear. V lost 2 bases to trimming and J lost 6 bases, with 11 bases between them. The CDR3 sequence is 15 residues long. Germline V lookup: CDR1 MNHNS, CDR2 SASEGT. CDR3 loop: CASSEFGRSNSPLHF. DNA for the CDR3: TGTGCCAGCAGTGAATTTGGGAGGTCTAATTCACCCCTCCACTTT.

This chain joins TRBV5-1 and TRBJ2-5; maybe TRBD1 (6 bases). The germline gives CDR1 SGHRS, CDR2 YFSETQ. Trimming cost V 1 base and J 1 base, with 14 bases left between them. This CDR3 spans 16 amino acids. The CDR3 DNA follows: TGCGCCAGCAGCTTGCAGCCGGGACACCCCCAAGAGACCCAGTACTTC. Protein sequence: CASSLQPGHPQETQYF.

This sequence joins TRBV5-1 and TRBJ1-2; D ambiguous. The CDR3 loop spans 13 amino acids. V was shortened by 0 bases and J by 4 bases, with 7 bases between the two germline ends. In germline, CDR1 is SGHRS, CDR2 YFSETQ. CDR3 sequence (DNA): TGCGCCAGCAGCTTGGATGGGCCCTATGGCTACACCTTC. Translation gives CASSLDGPYGYTF.

The J gene is TRBJ2-6, the V gene TRBV19; no clear D. Trimming cost V 7 bases and J 3 bases, with 10 bases left between them. Germline CDR1 is LNHDA and CDR2 is SQIVND (reference sequence). The CDR3 covers 14 residues. CDR3 nucleotide sequence: TGTGCCAGTAAGGGCTCGGGTGGGGCCAACGTCCTGACTTTC. Protein product: CASKGSGGANVLTF.

The rearrangement joins TRBV10-3 to TRBJ2-5; 8 nucleotides align to TRBD2. Trimming removed 10 bases from V and 5 bases from J; junction bases left unmatched: 9. Germline CDR1 reads ENHRY; CDR2 reads SYGVKD. CDR3 length: 13 amino acids. The CDR3 protein is CATKEREWETQYF. The CDR3 DNA reads TGTGCCACCAAGGAGCGGGAGTGGGAGACCCAGTACTTC.

This clone was found once. The rearrangement joins TRBV6-5 to TRBJ2-5, with 9 bases aligning to TRBD2. Trimming at V came to 8 bases and at J to 3 bases, leaving 4 bases not matched to a gene. The CDR3 contains 13 residues. CDR1 is MNHEY and CDR2 is SVGAGI in the germline V gene. CDR3 region: CASRRLAEETQYF. The CDR3 bases are TGTGCCAGCCGGAGACTAGCGGAAGAGACCCAGTACTTC.

The rearrangement uses TRBV4-3 and TRBJ2-7; tentative D call: TRBD2 (5 bases). Germline V CDR1 and CDR2: LGHNA, YSLEER. The CDR3 contains 18 residues. Trimming removed 0 bases at V and 2 bases at J, with 20 bases between. The CDR3: CASSQDWVPKEVPYEQYF. In DNA, the CDR3 is TGCGCCAGCAGCCAAGATTGGGTACCCAAGGAGGTCCCCTACGAGCAGTACTTC.

The chain's CDR3 is CASSSRSINVNEQFF. Written as DNA, the CDR3 is TGTGCCAGCAGCTCCAGGTCGATCAACGTCAATGAGCAGTTCTTC. The chain couples TRBV13 to TRBJ2-1; no clear D. Germline CDR1 is PRHDT and CDR2 is FYEKMQ (reference sequence). This CDR3 comprises 15 residues. The ends were cut back, 4 bases at V and 6 bases at J, with 16 bases in the middle.

The genes are TRBV6-1 and TRBJ2-5; D perhaps matches TRBD2 (6 bases). Trimming pared 1 base from V and 4 bases from J, leaving 13 bases between. Germline V lookup: CDR1 MNHNS, CDR2 SASEGT. There are 15 residues in the CDR3. The CDR3 DNA reads TGTGCCAGCAGTGAAGGGGGGTGGCGGGGAGAGACCCAGTACTTC. Protein sequence: CASSEGGWRGETQYF.

The chain has TRBV5-1 and TRBJ1-2; possibly TRBD1 for D (5 bases). Germline CDR1 and CDR2: SGHRS and YFSETQ. V gave up 2 bases and J gave up 3 bases, with 11 bases separating them. CDR3 size: 14 residues. DNA for the CDR3: TGCGCCAGCAGCTTAACGGAAGGGGACTATGGCTACACCTTC. Translating it yields CASSLTEGDYGYTF.

The chain couples TRBV7-2 to TRBJ1-5; D uncertain. This CDR3 has 12 residues. V lost 5 bases and J 3 bases, leaving 5 bases between the germline ends. CDR1 and CDR2 (germline): SGHTA, FQGNSA. CDR3 nucleotides: TGTGCCAGCAGCCCGATCAATCAGCCCCAGCATTTT. As protein: CASSPINQPQHF. The entire variable domain, with the rest obtained from reference TRBV7-2 and TRBJ1-5, is as follows: GAGVSQSPSNKVTEKGKDVELRCDPISGHTALYWYRQSLGQGLEFLIYFQGNSAPDKSGLPSDRFSAERTGGSVSTLTIQRTQQEDSAVYLCASSPINQPQHFGDGTRLSIL.

The rearrangement uses TRBV5-1 and TRBJ2-1; 11 bases are a match to TRBD2. Trimming cost V 7 bases and J 1 base; bases outside gene matches: 7. CDR3 length equals 16 residues. Germline V lookup: CDR1 SGHRS, CDR2 YFSETQ. Written as DNA, the CDR3 is TGCGCCAGCGCACTAGCGGGAGCTCGGTCCTACAATGAGCAGTTCTTC. Translated: CASALAGARSYNEQFF.

V and J are TRBV5-1 and TRBJ2-7; D is uncertain. Germline V gene data show CDR1 as SGHRS and CDR2 as YFSETQ. CDR3 length: 13 amino acids. V lost 0 bases to trimming and J lost 3 bases, with 7 bases between them. CDR3: CASSLAGIYEQYF. In DNA, the CDR3 is TGCGCCAGCAGCTTGGCGGGTATCTACGAGCAGTACTTC.

This chain joins TRBV7-9 and TRBJ1-5; 7 bases map to TRBD1. This CDR3 has 16 residues. V lost 5 bases and J lost 3; bases outside the gene matches: 10. Germline values: CDR1 SEHNR, CDR2 FQNEAQ (reference sequence). The CDR3 sequence: CASSPILGQANQPQHF. In nucleotides, the CDR3 is TGTGCCAGCAGCCCTATCCTTGGACAGGCCAATCAGCCCCAGCATTTT. Full variable domain (rest looked up from reference TRBV7-9 and TRBJ1-5): DTGVSQNPRHKITKRGQNVTFRCDPISEHNRLYWYRQTLGQGPEFLTYFQNEAQLEKSRLLSDRFSAERPKGSFSTLEIQRTEQGDSAMYLCASSPILGQANQPQHFGDGTRLSIL.

The J gene is TRBJ2-7, the V gene TRBV19, with a tentative D call TRBD2 (6 bases). Trimming removed 3 bases at V and 5 bases at J, with 17 bases between. Germline CDR1 reads LNHDA; CDR2 reads SQIVND (reference sequence). The length of the CDR3 is 15 residues. The DNA of the CDR3 is TGTGCCAGTAGTATCGAATGGCGGGGTTGGGACGAGCAGTACTTC. Amino acids: CASSIEWRGWDEQYF.

J is TRBJ1-1 and V is TRBV19; D possibly corresponds to TRBD1 (6 bases). V lost 9 bases, J lost 5 bases, and 16 bases lay in between. CDR1 is LNHDA, CDR2 SQIVND, per germline (reference sequence). The CDR3 has 13 residues. The CDR3 DNA reads as TGTGCCAGAGCGGAGGGGGAGGGGACTGAAGCTTTCTTT. Translated: CARAEGEGTEAFF.

This clone was seen only once. V usage is TRBV7-8 and J usage is TRBJ2-6; unclear D gene. Germline assignment: CDR1 SGHVS and CDR2 FQNEAQ. The CDR3 consists of 16 residues. V gave up 5 bases and J gave up 4 bases, with 15 bases separating them. As DNA, the CDR3 is TGTGCCAGCAGCGCGCGACCTCCCTCCGGGGCCAACGTCCTGACTTTC. Translated: CASSARPPSGANVLTF.